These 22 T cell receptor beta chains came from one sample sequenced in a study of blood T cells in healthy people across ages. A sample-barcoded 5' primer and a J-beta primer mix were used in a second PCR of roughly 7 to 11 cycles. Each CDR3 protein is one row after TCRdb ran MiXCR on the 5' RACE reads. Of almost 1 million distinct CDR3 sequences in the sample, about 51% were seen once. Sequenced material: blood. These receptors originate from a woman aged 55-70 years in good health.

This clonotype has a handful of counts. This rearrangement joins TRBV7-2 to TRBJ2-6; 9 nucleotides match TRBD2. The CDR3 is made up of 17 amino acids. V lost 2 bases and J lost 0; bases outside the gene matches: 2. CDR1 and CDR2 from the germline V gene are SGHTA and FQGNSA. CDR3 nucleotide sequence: TGTGCCAGCAGCTTACTAGCGGGAATCTCTGGGGCCAACGTCCTGACTTTC. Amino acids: CASSLLAGISGANVLTF.

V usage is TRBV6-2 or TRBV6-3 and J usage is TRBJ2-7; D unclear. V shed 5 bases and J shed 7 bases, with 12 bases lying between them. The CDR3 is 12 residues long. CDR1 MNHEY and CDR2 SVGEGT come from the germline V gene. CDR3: CASSTFYNEQYF. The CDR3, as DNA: TGTGCCAGCAGTACCTTCTACAATGAGCAGTACTTC.

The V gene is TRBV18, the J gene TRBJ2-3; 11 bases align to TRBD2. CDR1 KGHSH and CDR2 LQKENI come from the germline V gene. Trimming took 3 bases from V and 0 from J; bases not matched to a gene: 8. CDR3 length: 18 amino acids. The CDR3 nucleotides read TGTGCCAGCTCACCTATAGGACTAGCGGGTTCGAGCACAGATACGCAGTATTTT. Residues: CASSPIGLAGSSTDTQYF.

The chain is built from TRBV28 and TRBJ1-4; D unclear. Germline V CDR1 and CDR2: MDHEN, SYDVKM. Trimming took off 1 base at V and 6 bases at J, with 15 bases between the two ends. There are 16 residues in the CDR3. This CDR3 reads CASSLYGFFSHEKLFF. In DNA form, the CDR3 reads TGTGCCAGCAGTTTATACGGATTCTTTTCACATGAAAAACTGTTTTTT.

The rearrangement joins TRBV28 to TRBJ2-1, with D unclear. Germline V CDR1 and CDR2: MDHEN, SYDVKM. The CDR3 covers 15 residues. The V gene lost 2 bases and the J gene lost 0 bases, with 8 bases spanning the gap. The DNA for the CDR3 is TGTGCCAGCAGTTTAACCCTCAGCTCCTACAATGAGCAGTTCTTC. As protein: CASSLTLSSYNEQFF.

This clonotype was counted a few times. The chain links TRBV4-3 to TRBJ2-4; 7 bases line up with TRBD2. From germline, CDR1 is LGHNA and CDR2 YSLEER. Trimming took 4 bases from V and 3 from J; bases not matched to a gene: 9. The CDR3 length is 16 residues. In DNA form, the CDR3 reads TGCGCCAGCAGCCTCGGAGGTGGGGGGGGCAAAAACATTCAGTACTTC. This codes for CASSLGGGGGKNIQYF.

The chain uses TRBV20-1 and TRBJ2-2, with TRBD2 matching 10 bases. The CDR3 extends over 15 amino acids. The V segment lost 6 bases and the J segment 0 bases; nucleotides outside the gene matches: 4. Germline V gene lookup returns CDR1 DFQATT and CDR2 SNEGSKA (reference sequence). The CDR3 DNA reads TGCAGTGCCGCCGGGACTAGCGCGAACACCGGGGAGCTGTTTTTT. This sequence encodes CSAAGTSANTGELFF.

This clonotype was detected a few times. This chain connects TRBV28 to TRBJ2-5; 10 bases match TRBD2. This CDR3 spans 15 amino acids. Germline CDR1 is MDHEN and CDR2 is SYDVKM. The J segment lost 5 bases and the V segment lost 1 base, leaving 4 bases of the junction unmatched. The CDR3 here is CASSLSLAGVETQYF. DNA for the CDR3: TGTGCCAGCAGTTTATCCCTAGCGGGAGTGGAGACCCAGTACTTC.

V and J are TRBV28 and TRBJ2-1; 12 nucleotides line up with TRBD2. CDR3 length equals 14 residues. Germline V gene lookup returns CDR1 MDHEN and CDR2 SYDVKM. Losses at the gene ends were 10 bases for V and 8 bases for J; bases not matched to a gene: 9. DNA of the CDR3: TGTGCCACTAGACTAGCGGGAGTCGTGGATGAGCAGTTCTTC. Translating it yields CATRLAGVVDEQFF. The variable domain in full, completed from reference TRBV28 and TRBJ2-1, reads DVKVTQSSRYLVKRTGEKVFLECVQDMDHENMFWYRQDPGLGLRLIYFSYDVKMKEKGDIPEGYSVSREKKERFSLILESASTNQTSMYLCATRLAGVVDEQFFGPGTRLTVL.

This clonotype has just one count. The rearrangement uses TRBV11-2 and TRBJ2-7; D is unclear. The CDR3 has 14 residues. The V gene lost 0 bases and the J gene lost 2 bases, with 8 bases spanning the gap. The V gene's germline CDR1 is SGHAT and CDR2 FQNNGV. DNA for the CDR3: TGTGCCAGCAGCTTAGATAATAGGGCCTACGAGCAGTACTTC. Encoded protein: CASSLDNRAYEQYF.

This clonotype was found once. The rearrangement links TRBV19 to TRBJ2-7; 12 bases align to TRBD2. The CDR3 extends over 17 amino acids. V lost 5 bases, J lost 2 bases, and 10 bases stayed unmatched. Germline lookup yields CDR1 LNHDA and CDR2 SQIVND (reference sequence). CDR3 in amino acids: CASSPRPTSGRTYEQYF. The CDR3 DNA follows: TGTGCCAGTAGTCCTCGCCCCACTAGCGGGAGGACCTACGAGCAGTACTTC.

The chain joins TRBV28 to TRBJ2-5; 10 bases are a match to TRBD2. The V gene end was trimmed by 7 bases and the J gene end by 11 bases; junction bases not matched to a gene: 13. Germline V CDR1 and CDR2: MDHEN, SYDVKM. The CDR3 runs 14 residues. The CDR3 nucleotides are TGTGCCAGCAACCCAGCGGGAGGGCTCTGGGAGCAGTACTTC. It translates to CASNPAGGLWEQYF. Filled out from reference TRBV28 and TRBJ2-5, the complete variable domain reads DVKVTQSSRYLVKRTGEKVFLECVQDMDHENMFWYRQDPGLGLRLIYFSYDVKMKEKGDIPEGYSVSREKKERFSLILESASTNQTSMYLCASNPAGGLWEQYFGPGTRLLVL.

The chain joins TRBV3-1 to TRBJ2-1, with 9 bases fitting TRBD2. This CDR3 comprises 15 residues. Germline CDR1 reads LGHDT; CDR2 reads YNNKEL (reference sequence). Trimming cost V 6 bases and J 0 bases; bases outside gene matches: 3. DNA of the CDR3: TGTGCCAGCAGGTCGGGACTAGCCTCCTACAATGAGCAGTTCTTC. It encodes CASRSGLASYNEQFF.

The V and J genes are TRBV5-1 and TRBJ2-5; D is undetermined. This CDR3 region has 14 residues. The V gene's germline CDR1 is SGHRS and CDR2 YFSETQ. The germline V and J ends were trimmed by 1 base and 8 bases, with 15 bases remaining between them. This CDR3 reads CASSLTSVKVTQYF. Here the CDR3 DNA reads TGCGCCAGCAGCTTGACCAGCGTTAAGGTAACCCAGTACTTC.

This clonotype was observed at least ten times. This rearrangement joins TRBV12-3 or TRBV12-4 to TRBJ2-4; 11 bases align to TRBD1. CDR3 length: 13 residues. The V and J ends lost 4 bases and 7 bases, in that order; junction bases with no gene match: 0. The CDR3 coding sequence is TGTGCCAGCAGTTGGGACAGGGGGAACATTCAGTACTTC. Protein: CASSWDRGNIQYF.

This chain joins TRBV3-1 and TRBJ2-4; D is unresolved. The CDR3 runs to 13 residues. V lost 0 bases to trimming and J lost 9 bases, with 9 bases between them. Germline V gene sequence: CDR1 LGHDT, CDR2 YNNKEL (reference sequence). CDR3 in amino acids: CASSQDGNGIQYF. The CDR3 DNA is TGTGCCAGCAGCCAAGACGGAAATGGCATTCAGTACTTC.

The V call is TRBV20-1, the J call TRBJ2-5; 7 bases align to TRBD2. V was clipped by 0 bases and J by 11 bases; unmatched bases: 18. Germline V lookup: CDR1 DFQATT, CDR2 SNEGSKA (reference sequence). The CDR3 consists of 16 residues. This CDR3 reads CSARDGEGGRAGEQYF. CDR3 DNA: TGCAGTGCTAGAGATGGGGAAGGAGGGAGGGCCGGGGAGCAGTACTTC.

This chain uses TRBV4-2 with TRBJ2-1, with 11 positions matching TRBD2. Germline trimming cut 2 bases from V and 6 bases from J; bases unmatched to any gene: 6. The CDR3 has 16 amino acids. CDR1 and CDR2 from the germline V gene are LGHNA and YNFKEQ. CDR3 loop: CASSQIGTSGGNEQFF. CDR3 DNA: TGTGCCAGCAGCCAAATAGGGACTAGCGGTGGCAATGAGCAGTTCTTC.

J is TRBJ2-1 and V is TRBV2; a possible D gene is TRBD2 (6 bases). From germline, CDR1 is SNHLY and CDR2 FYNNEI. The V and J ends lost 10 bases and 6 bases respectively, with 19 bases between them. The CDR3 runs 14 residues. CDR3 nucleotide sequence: TGTGCCACCTCAATCATCGGGACTTTCAATGAGCAGTTCTTC. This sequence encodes CATSIIGTFNEQFF.

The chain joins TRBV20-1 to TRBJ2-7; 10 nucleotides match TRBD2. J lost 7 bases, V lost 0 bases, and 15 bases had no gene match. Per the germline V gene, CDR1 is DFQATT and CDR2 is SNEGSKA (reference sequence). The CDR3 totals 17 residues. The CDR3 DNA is TGCAGTGCTAGAGATCCTAGCGGGAGTAGCTCCTACAATGAGCAGTACTTC. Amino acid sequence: CSARDPSGSSSYNEQYF.

Here the CDR3 reads CASSGNSANYGYTF. The CDR3, as DNA: TGTGCCAGCTCGGGCAACTCAGCCAACTATGGCTACACCTTC. The chain links TRBV2 to TRBJ1-2; D gene unclear. The germline V gene has CDR1 SNHLY and CDR2 FYNNEI. Trimming cost V 8 bases and J 2 bases, with 15 bases left between them. The CDR3 is made up of 14 amino acids.

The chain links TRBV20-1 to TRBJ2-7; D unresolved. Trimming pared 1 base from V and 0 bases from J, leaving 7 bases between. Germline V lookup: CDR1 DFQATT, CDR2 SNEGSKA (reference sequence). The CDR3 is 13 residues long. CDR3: CSARGLISYEQYF. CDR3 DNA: TGCAGTGCTAGAGGGCTTATCTCCTACGAGCAGTACTTC.